This T cell receptor (beta chain) was captured in a study of molecular identifiers for immune sequencing clone quantification. MiXCR, applied by TCRdb to the PCR reads, yields one record per CDR3 protein. The sample includes about 320,000 distinct CDR3 sequences, about 22% of them seen just once. This clonotype was picked up many times. Antigen: not known. Study observations and caveats: Identical TCR molecules can share a barcode, and this sharing could underestimate highly expanded clone sizes. In naive cells, clones above 20 RNA copies held under 1% of molecules, whereas in effector cells they held over 98%.

Libraries used roughly 18,000 to 1,000,000 sorted naive CD8 T cells and 10%, 30% or 50% RNA input. The CDR3 contains 15 residues. Germline CDR1 is PRHDT and CDR2 is FYEKMQ (reference sequence). The V and J ends lost 5 bases and 3 bases respectively, with 13 bases between them. This sequence was found in a human donor in good health. Some libraries in this study had Jurkat cell RNA spiked in. This chain uses TRBV13 with TRBJ1-4; maybe TRBD1 (6 bases). The sequencing input was naive CD8+ T cells from blood, with Jurkat cell RNA spiked in. Noted subset: FACS-sorted CD8+CD4-CCR7+CD45RA+ naive T cells. The CDR3 loop is CASSQRTEANEKLFF. For the CDR3, the DNA is TGTGCCAGCAGCCAGCGGACAGAAGCTAATGAAAAACTGTTTTTT.